This T cell receptor beta chain is drawn from a study of memory CD4+ T cells and cytomegalovirus serostatus. Turning to the study itself: Donors were healthy Belgian adults, several CMV seropositive and around 24 seronegative.

Generated by immunoSEQ multiplex PCR, the TCRdb table keeps only in-frame clones and is missing some. The data contain 45,000 to 65,000 clones, about 80% of them singletons. CDR3 length: 13 residues. Germline lookup yields CDR1 SNHLY and CDR2 FYNNEI. Single viable CD3+CD4+CD8-CD45RO+ cells were sorted as the memory CD4+ T cells. CMV serostatus came from serum IgG against pp150, pp28, p38, p52. Positive selection with CD4 microbeads enriched total CD4+ T cells. Concerning this clone itself: An end of the junction differs from the germline gene, which may be a read error.

The rearrangement uses TRBV2 and TRBJ2-2; the D gene is possibly TRBD1 (5 bases). The sample taken for sequencing was memory CD4+ T cells from blood. The TCR comes from an adult in good health and CMV-seropositive. CDR3 nucleotides: TGTGCCAGCGGACGACAGACCCCCGGTGAGCTGTTTTTT. Its translation: CASGRQTPGELFF.